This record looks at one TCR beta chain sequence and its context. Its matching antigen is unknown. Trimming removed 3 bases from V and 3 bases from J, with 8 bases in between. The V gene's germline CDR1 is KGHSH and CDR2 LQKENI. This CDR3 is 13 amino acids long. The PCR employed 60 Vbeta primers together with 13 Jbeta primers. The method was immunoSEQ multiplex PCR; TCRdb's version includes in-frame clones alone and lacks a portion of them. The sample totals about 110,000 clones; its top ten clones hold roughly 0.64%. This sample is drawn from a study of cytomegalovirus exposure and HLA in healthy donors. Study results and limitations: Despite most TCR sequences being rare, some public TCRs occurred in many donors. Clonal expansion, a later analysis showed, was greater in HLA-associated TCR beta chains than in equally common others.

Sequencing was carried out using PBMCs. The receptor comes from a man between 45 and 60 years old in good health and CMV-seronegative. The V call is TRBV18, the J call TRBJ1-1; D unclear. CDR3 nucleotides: TGTGCCAGCTCACCTTTGGTAGACACTGAAGCTTTCTTT. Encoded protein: CASSPLVDTEAFF.